What follows is one T cell receptor (beta chain) and its context. Its antigen is still unknown. The sample belongs to a study of T cells expressing NK-cell markers. Study background: Source material for TCR beta repertoires consisted of sorted CD3+CD56+NKG2C+, CD3+CD56+NKG2C- and CD3+CD56-NKG2C+ T cells. Study results and limitations: One observes that, in several donors, these clonotypes were also the leading ones within the CD3+CD56-NKG2C+ fraction. In several donors, dominant CD3+CD56+NKG2C+ clonotypes ranked among the top 10 CD8+ clonotypes. Whether expanded NKG2C+ T cell clones were HCMV-specific remained unclear.

Germline CDR1 MNHEY, CDR2 SVGEGT. The CDR3 sequence is 11 residues long. TCRdb reprocessed the 5' RACE reads and reports one entry per CDR3 protein, with no DNA. Its table records about 260,000 distinct CDR3 sequences. Sequences were obtained from blood T cells: a sorted CD56 or NKG2C T cell subset, CD4+ or CD8+ T cells, or bulk PBMC T cells (not recorded which). The rearrangement uses TRBV6-2 or TRBV6-3 and TRBJ2-7; the TCRdb call, TRBD1, lacks DNA for checking. The TCR comes from a man aged 18 to 30 in good health. The CDR3 sequence is CASSHGTEQYF.